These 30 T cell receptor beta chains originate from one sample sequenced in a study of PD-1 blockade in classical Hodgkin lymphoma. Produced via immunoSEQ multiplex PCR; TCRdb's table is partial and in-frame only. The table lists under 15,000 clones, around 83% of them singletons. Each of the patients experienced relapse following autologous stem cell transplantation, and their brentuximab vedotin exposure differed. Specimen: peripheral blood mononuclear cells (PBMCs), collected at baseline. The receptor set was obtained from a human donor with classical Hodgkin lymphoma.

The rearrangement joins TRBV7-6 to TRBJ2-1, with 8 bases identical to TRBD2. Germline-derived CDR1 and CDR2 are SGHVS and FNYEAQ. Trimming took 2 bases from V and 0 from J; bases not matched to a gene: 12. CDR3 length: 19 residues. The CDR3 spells CASSLTSGRLRGSYNEQFF. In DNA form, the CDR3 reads TGTGCCAGCAGCTTAACTAGCGGACGCCTAAGGGGCTCCTACAATGAGCAGTTCTTC.

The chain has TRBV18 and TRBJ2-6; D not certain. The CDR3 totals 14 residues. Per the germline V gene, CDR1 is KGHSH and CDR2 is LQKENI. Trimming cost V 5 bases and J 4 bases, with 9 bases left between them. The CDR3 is CASSSVAGANVLTF. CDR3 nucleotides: TGTGCCAGCTCATCAGTCGCCGGGGCCAACGTCCTGACTTTC.

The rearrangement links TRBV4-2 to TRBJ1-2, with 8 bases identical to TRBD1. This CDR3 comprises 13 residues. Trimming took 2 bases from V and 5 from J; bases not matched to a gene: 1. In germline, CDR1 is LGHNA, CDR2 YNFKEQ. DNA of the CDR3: TGTGCCAGCAGCCAAAGGACAGGGTATGGCTACACCTTC. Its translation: CASSQRTGYGYTF.

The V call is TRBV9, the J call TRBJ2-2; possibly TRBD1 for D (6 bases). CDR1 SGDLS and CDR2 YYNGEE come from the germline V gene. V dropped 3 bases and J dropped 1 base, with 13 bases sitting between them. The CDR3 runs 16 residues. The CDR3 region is CASSANSRGNTGELFF. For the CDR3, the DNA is TGTGCCAGCAGCGCTAACTCCAGGGGGAACACCGGGGAGCTGTTTTTT.

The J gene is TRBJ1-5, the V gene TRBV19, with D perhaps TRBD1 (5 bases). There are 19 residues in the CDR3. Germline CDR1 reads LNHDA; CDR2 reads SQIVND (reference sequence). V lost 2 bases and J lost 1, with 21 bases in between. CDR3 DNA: TGTGCCAGTAGTATAAGGTACCAGGGTCGACTTTTGAGCAATCAGCCCCAGCATTTT. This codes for CASSIRYQGRLLSNQPQHF.

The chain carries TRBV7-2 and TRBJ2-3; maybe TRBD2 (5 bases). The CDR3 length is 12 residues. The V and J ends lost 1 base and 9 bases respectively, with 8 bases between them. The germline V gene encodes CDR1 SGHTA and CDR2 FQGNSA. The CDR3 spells CASSLETGTQYF. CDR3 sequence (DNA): TGTGCCAGCAGCTTAGAAACGGGGACGCAGTATTTT.

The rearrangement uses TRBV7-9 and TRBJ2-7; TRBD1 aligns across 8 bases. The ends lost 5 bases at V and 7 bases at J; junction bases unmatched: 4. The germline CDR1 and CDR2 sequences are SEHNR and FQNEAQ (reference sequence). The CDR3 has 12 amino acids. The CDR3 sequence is CASSPTGGEQYV. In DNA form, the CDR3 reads TGTGCCAGCAGCCCAACAGGGGGTGAGCAGTACGTC.

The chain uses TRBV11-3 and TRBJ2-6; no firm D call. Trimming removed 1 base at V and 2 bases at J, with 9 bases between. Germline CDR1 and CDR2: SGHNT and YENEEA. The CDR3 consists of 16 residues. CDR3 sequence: CASSLGFGAGANVLTF. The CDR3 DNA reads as TGTGCCAGCAGCTTAGGTTTCGGAGCTGGGGCCAACGTCCTGACTTTC. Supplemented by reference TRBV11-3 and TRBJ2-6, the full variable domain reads EAGVVQSPRYKIIEKKQPVAFWCNPISGHNTLYWYLQNLGQGPELLIRYENEEAVDDSQLPKDRFSAERLKGVDSTLKIQPAELGDSAVYLCASSLGFGAGANVLTFGAGSRLTVL.

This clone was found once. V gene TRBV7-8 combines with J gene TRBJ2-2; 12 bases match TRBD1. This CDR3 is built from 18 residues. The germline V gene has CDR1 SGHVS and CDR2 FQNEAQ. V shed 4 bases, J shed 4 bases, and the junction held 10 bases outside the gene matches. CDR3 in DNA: TGTGCCAGCAGCTCAAGGGGACAGGGGGCGATTGGCACCGGGGAGCTGTTTTTT. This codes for CASSSRGQGAIGTGELFF.

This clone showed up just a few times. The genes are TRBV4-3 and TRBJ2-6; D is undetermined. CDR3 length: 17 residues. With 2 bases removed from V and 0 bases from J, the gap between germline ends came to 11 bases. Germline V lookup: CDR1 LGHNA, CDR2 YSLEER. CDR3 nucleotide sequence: TGCGCCAGCAGCCAAAGGGAAGACGGCTCTGGGGCCAACGTCCTGACTTTC. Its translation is CASSQREDGSGANVLTF.

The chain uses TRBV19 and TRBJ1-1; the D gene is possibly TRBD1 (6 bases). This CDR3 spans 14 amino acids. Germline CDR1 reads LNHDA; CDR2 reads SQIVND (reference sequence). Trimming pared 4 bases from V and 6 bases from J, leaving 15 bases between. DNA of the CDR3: TGTGCCAGTAGTACGCGGGCCCGGGGGCCTGAAGCTTTCTTT. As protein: CASSTRARGPEAFF.

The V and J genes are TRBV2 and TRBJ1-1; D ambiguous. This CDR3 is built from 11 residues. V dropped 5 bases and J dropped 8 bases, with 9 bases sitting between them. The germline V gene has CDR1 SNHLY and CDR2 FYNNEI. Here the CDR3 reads CASSFAVEAFF. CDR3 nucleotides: TGTGCCAGCAGTTTCGCTGTGGAAGCTTTCTTT. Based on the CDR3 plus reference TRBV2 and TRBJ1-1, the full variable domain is EPEVTQTPSHQVTQMGQEVILRCVPISNHLYFYWYRQILGQKVEFLVSFYNNEISEKSEIFDDQFSVERPDGSNFTLKIRSTKLEDSAMYFCASSFAVEAFFGQGTRLTVV.

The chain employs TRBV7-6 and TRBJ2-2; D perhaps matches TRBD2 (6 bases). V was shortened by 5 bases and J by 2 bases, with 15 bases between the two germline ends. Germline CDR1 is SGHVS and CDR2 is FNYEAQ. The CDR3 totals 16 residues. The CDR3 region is CASSNLGTHNTGELFF. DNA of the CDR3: TGTGCCAGCAGCAATCTCGGGACTCACAACACCGGGGAGCTGTTTTTT.

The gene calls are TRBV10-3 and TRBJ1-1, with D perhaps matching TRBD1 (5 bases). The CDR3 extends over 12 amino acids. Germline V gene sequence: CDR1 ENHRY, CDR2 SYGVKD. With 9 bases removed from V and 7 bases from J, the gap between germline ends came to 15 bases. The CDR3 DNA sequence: TGTGCCATTGGTGGGGGTTTGGGTGAAGCTTTCTTT. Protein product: CAIGGGLGEAFF.

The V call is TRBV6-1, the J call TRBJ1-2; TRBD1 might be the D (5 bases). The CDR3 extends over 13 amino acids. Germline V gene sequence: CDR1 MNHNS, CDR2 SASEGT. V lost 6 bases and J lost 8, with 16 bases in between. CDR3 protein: CASRGDFSRGYTF. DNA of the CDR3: TGTGCCAGCAGGGGGGACTTCTCGAGGGGCTACACCTTC.

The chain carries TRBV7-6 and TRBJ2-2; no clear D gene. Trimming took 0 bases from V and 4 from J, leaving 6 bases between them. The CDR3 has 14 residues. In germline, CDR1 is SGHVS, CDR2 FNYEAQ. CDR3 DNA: TGTGCCAGCAGCTTAGCGCTAAGCACCGGGGAGCTGTTTTTT. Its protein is CASSLALSTGELFF.

CDR3 protein: CASSVQGTDTQYF. In nucleotides, the CDR3 is TGTGCCAGTAGTGTACAGGGGACAGATACGCAGTATTTT. The chain joins TRBV19 to TRBJ2-3, with 7 positions matching TRBD1. Germline V CDR1 and CDR2: LNHDA, SQIVND (reference sequence). The CDR3 runs 13 residues. The ends lost 5 bases at V and 3 bases at J; junction bases unmatched: 2.

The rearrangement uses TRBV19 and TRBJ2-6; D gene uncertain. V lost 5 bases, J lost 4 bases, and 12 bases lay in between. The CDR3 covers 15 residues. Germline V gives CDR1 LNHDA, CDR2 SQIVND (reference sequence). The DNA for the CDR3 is TGTGCCAGTAGTCTCAGAGGTACCGGGGCCAACGTCCTGACTTTC. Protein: CASSLRGTGANVLTF.

This CDR3 is CASSLGGEPQKTQYF. CDR3 nucleotide sequence: TGTGCCAGCAGCTTGGGGGGCGAGCCCCAGAAGACCCAGTACTTC. This chain connects TRBV5-4 to TRBJ2-5, with D perhaps matching TRBD1 (5 bases). Germline loops: CDR1 SGHNT, CDR2 YYREEE (reference sequence). The ends were cut back, 0 bases at V and 6 bases at J, with 15 bases in the middle. There are 15 residues in the CDR3.

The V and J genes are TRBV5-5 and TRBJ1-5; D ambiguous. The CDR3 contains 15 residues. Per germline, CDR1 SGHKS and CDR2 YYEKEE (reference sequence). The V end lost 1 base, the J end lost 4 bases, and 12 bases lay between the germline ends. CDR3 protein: CASSLRWAANQPQHF. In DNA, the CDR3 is TGTGCCAGCAGCTTGAGGTGGGCAGCTAATCAGCCCCAGCATTTT.

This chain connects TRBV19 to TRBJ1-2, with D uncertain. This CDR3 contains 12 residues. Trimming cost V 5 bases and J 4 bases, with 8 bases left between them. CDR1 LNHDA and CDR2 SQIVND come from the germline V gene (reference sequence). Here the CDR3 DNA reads TGTGCCAGTAGTCGTGGGAGCTATGGCTACACCTTC. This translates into CASSRGSYGYTF.

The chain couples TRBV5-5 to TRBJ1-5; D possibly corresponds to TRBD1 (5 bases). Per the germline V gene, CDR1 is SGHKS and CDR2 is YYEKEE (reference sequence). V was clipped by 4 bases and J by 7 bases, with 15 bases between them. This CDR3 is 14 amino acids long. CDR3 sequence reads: CASSQDFREQPQHF. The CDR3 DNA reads TGTGCCAGCAGCCAAGATTTCAGGGAACAGCCCCAGCATTTT.

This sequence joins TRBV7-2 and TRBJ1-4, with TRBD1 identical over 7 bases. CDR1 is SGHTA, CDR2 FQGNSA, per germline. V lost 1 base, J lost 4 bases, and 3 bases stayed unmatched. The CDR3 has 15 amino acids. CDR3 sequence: CASSLGTGRNEKLFF. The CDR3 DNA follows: TGTGCCAGCAGCTTAGGGACAGGCCGTAATGAAAAACTGTTTTTT.

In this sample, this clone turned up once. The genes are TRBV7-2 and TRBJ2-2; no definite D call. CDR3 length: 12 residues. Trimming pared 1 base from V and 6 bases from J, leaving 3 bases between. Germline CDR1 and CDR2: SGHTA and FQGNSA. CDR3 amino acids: CASSLEAGELFF. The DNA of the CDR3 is TGTGCCAGCAGCTTAGAGGCCGGGGAGCTGTTTTTT.

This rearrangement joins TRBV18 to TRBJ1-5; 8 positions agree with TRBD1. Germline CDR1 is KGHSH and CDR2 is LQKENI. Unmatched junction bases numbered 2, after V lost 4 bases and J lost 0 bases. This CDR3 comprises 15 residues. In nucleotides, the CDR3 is TGTGCCAGCTCACGGACAGGGAATAGCAATCAGCCCCAGCATTTT. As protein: CASSRTGNSNQPQHF.

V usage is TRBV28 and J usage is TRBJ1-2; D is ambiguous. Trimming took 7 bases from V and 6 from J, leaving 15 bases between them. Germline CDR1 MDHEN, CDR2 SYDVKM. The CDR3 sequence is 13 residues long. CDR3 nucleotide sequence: TGTGCCAGCACCTACCCTGGATCTGATGGCTACACCTTC. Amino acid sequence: CASTYPGSDGYTF.

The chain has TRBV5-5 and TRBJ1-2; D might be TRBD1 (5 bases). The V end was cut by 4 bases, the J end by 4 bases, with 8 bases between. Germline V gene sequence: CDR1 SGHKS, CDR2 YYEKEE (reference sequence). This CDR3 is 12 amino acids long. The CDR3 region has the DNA TGTGCCAGCAGCCCGGGGACCTATGGCTACACCTTC. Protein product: CASSPGTYGYTF.

The CDR3 loop reads CASSGGVHGELFF. The CDR3 DNA reads TGTGCCAGCAGCGGGGGGGTCCACGGGGAGCTGTTTTTT. V usage is TRBV14 and J usage is TRBJ2-2, with TRBD2 identical over 7 bases. Per the germline V gene, CDR1 is SGHDN and CDR2 is FVKESK. V shed 5 bases and J 7 bases; nucleotides not matched to a gene: 4. The CDR3 sequence is 13 residues long.

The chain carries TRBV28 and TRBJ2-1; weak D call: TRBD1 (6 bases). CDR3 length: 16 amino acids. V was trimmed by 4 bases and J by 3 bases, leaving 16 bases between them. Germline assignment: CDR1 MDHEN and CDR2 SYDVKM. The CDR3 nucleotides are TGTGCCAGCAGTTCACCGAACAGGGCCCGCTACAATGAGCAGTTCTTC. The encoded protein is CASSSPNRARYNEQFF.

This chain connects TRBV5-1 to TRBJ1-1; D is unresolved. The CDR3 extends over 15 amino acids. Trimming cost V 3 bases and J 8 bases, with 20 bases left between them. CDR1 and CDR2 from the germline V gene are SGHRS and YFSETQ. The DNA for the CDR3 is TGCGCCAGCAGCTCTGAAGAAAGACCGGATCGGGAAGCTTTCTTT. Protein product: CASSSEERPDREAFF.